The source of this TCR beta chain is a study of cytomegalovirus exposure and HLA in healthy donors. Findings and limits, study-wide: An analysis that came later showed most CMV-associated TCR beta chains appearing HLA-restricted.

The V and J ends lost 7 bases and 3 bases respectively, with 13 bases between them. Germline loops: CDR1 SGDLS, CDR2 YYNGEE. The CDR3 sequence is 13 residues long. This PCR relied on a set of 60 Vbeta primers and 13 Jbeta primers. The method was immunoSEQ multiplex PCR; TCRdb's version includes in-frame clones alone and lacks a portion of them. The repertoire holds roughly 55,000 clones, with 65% to 85% as singletons. A word on this clone: Its antigen remains unidentified.

The sequenced sample was PBMCs. The chain has TRBV9 and TRBJ2-5, with D possibly matching TRBD1 (5 bases). The TCR comes from a boy aged 5 to 17 in good health and CMV-seropositive. CDR3 amino acids: CASGRGREETQYF. The DNA for the CDR3 is TGTGCCAGCGGGCGAGGCAGGGAAGAGACCCAGTACTTC. The entire variable domain, with the rest obtained from reference TRBV9 and TRBJ2-5, is as follows: DSGVTQTPKHLITATGQRVTLRCSPRSGDLSVYWYQQSLDQGLQFLIQYYNGEERAKGNILERFSAQQFPDLHSELNLSSLELGDSALYFCASGRGREETQYFGPGTRLLVL.